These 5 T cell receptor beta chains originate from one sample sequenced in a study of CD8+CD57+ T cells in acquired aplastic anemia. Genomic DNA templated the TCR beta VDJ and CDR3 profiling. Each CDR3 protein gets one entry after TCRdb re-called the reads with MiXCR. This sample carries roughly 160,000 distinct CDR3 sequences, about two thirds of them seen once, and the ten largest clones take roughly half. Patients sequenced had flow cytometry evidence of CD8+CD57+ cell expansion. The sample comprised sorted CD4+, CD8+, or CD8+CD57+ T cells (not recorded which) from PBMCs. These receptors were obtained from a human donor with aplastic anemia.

CDR3 bases: TGTGCCAGCAGATTGAGCGGGACAAGCCTTTGCGAGCAGTACTTC. Amino acids: CASRLSGTSLCEQYF. This chain joins TRBV7-4 and TRBJ2-7, with D perhaps TRBD2 (7 bases). Trimming took off 6 bases at V and 6 bases at J, with 21 bases between the two ends. CDR3 length: 15 residues. Germline assignment: CDR1 SGHVT and CDR2 SQSDAQ.

Written as DNA, the CDR3 is TGTGCCAGCAGTCTCACCGGCCGGGGTGAAAAACTGTTTTTT. Its protein is CASSLTGRGEKLFF. The V gene is TRBV2, the J gene TRBJ1-4; the D is unclear. Trimming shortened V by 5 bases and J by 7 bases, and 14 bases separated the two germline ends. Germline V lookup: CDR1 SNHLY, CDR2 FYNNEI. The CDR3 totals 14 residues.

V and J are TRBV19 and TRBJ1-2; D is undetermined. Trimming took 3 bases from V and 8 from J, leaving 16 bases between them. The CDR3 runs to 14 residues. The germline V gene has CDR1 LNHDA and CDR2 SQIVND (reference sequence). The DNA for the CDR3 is TGTGCCAGTAGTATTAGCAGGAGCCAGGAAGGCTACACCTTC. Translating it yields CASSISRSQEGYTF.

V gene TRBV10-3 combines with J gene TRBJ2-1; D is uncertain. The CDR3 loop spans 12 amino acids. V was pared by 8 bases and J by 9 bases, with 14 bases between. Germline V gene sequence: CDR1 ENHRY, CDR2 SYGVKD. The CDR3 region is CAISDDFGEQFF. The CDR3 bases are TGTGCCATCTCGGACGACTTCGGTGAGCAGTTCTTC.

The CDR3 region has the DNA TGTGCCAGTAACCAGGGCGATCAGCCCCAGCATTTT. Its protein product is CASNQGDQPQHF. The gene calls are TRBV19 and TRBJ1-5; tentative D call: TRBD1 (5 bases). The length of the CDR3 is 12 residues. Germline V lookup: CDR1 LNHDA, CDR2 SQIVND (reference sequence). V was clipped by 7 bases and J by 5 bases, with 9 bases between them.